This T cell receptor beta chain was identified in a study of T cells in Graves' hyperthyroidism and ophthalmopathy. The CDR3 contains 11 residues. The V end was cut by 8 bases, the J end by 8 bases, with 10 bases between. CDR1 is WSHSY and CDR2 is SAAADI in the germline V gene. This clonotype was observed at least ten times. Uncontrolled infection, other autoimmune disease, pregnancy or lactation barred patients from enrollment. Amplification of TCR beta CDR3 regions used RNA as the template. The HTBI primer set served for first-round RT-PCR of the TCR CDR3. Via MiXCR, TCRdb re-called the multiplex PCR reads, giving one row per CDR3 protein. This table holds over 350,000 distinct CDR3 sequences, over 12% found once.

Sequencing used blood. J is TRBJ2-1 and V is TRBV10-2; D uncertain. The origin of this receptor is a man aged 18 to 29 with Graves' ophthalmopathy. CDR3 nucleotide sequence: TGCGCCAGCCTCATTGCCCATGAGCAGTTCTTC. Its protein product is CASLIAHEQFF.